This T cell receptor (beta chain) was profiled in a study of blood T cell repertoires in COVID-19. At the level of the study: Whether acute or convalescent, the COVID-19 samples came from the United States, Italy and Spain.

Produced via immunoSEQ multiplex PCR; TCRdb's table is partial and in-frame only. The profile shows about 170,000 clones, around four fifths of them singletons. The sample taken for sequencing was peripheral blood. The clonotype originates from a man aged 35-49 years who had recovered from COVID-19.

The CDR3: CASSPQGLNQPQHF. The CDR3 bases are TGTGCCAGCTCACCGCAGGGGCTCAATCAGCCCCAGCATTTT. V gene TRBV18 combines with J gene TRBJ1-5; maybe TRBD1 (6 bases). With 3 bases removed from V and 3 bases from J, the gap between germline ends came to 9 bases. Germline lookup yields CDR1 KGHSH and CDR2 LQKENI. This CDR3 is 14 amino acids long.